These 27 T cell receptor beta chains were sequenced from one sample in a study of T cells after somatic rescue of genetic block. Sequenced by immunoSEQ multiplex PCR; TCRdb stores in-frame clones only, minus some. The sample consists of approximately 71,000 clones, 85% to 95% of them appearing once. The sample consisted of peripheral blood mononuclear cells (PBMCs). Every receptor here comes from a man aged 40-49 years.

The genes are TRBV9 and TRBJ2-1; D gene unclear. Trimming took 3 bases from V and 1 from J, leaving 11 bases between them. Per germline, CDR1 SGDLS and CDR2 YYNGEE. The CDR3 consists of 15 residues. The CDR3 bases are TGTGCCAGCAGCGCCAGCGTGTCGTCCTACAATGAGCAGTTCTTC. It codes for CASSASVSSYNEQFF.

The V gene is TRBV11-2, the J gene TRBJ2-2; TRBD1 agrees at 9 bases. Unmatched junction bases numbered 6, after V lost 2 bases and J lost 2 bases. This CDR3 has 17 residues. From germline, CDR1 is SGHAT and CDR2 FQNNGV. The CDR3 is CASSLLPGQGNTGELFF. The CDR3 DNA reads as TGTGCCAGCAGCTTACTTCCGGGACAGGGTAACACCGGGGAGCTGTTTTTT.

The chain links TRBV25-1 to TRBJ2-7; 9 bases line up with TRBD1. This CDR3 contains 15 residues. CDR1 is MGHDK, CDR2 SYGVNS, per germline. With 4 bases clipped from V and 4 bases from J, the junction kept 8 bases outside the gene matches. As DNA, the CDR3 is TGTGCCAGCAGTGGACACAGGGGGCGCTTTTACGAGCAGTACTTC. Translated, it gives CASSGHRGRFYEQYF.

This clone was recorded only once. The chain joins TRBV7-2 to TRBJ1-5, with D maybe TRBD1 (5 bases). This CDR3 spans 14 amino acids. CDR1 is SGHTA and CDR2 is FQGNSA in the germline V gene. The V gene lost 8 bases and the J gene lost 0 bases, with 11 bases spanning the gap. The CDR3: CASSRVGSNQPQHF. CDR3 nucleotides: TGTGCCAGCTCCAGGGTGGGTAGCAATCAGCCCCAGCATTTT.

This clone was picked up a small number of times. This chain joins TRBV7-9 and TRBJ2-7; the D gene is possibly TRBD2 (6 bases). The CDR3 is 15 amino acids. The V and J ends lost 4 bases and 2 bases respectively, with 15 bases between them. Looked up from germline, CDR1 is SEHNR and CDR2 is FQNEAQ (reference sequence). CDR3 nucleotides: TGTGCCAGCAGCTCCCAGTCCCGCGGGACCTACGAGCAGTACTTC. Protein sequence: CASSSQSRGTYEQYF.

V and J are TRBV2 and TRBJ1-2; 7 bases map to TRBD1. V shed 6 bases, J shed 8 bases, and the junction held 9 bases outside the gene matches. Germline V gene lookup returns CDR1 SNHLY and CDR2 FYNNEI. The CDR3 runs to 13 residues. CDR3 nucleotides: TGTGCCAGCAGATGGACAGGTTATAGAGGCTACACCTTC. This sequence encodes CASRWTGYRGYTF. Combining the CDR3 with reference TRBV2 and TRBJ1-2 gives the whole variable domain EPEVTQTPSHQVTQMGQEVILRCVPISNHLYFYWYRQILGQKVEFLVSFYNNEISEKSEIFDDQFSVERPDGSNFTLKIRSTKLEDSAMYFCASRWTGYRGYTFGSGTRLTVV.

This clone came up once. The chain links TRBV28 to TRBJ1-5, with TRBD1 matching over 7 bases. CDR3 length equals 12 residues. After removal of 7 bases from V and 9 bases from J, the junction contained 6 bases not matched to a gene. Per germline, CDR1 MDHEN and CDR2 SYDVKM. The DNA for the CDR3 is TGTGCCAGCAAGGGACAGCGGGGGCCCCAGCATTTT. Encoded protein: CASKGQRGPQHF.

The chain uses TRBV5-6 and TRBJ2-3, with D tentatively TRBD1 or TRBD2 (5 bases each). The CDR3 has 12 residues. V gave up 4 bases and J gave up 9 bases, with 12 bases separating them. Germline V gene sequence: CDR1 SGHDT, CDR2 YYEEEE. The CDR3 nucleotides read TGTGCCAGCAGCCCACGGGGCCCGACGCAGTATTTT. It yields the protein CASSPRGPTQYF.

The gene calls are TRBV18 and TRBJ2-7, with 7 nucleotides matching TRBD1. CDR1 and CDR2 from the germline V gene are KGHSH and LQKENI. V was pared by 4 bases and J by 7 bases, with 10 bases of the junction left unmatched. The CDR3 sequence is 14 residues long. In DNA form, the CDR3 reads TGTGCCAGCTCACTCGGGACAGCCTGGGGGGAGCAGTACTTC. Protein: CASSLGTAWGEQYF.

CDR3 DNA sequence: TGTGCCAGCAGTGAAGAGGGGGGAGGGACCTCATCCCTCCACTTT. Protein: CASSEEGGGTSSLHF. The genes are TRBV2 and TRBJ1-6, with a possible D match to TRBD1 (6 bases). CDR3 length: 15 residues. Germline V lookup: CDR1 SNHLY, CDR2 FYNNEI. Trimming removed 1 base at V and 14 bases at J, with 18 bases between.

In regard to this clone: An end of the junction differs from the germline gene, which may be a read error. The chain employs TRBV18 and TRBJ1-6; D is uncertain. Per the germline V gene, CDR1 is KGHSH and CDR2 is LQKENI. This CDR3 has 14 amino acids. CDR3 loop: CASSPTPANSPLRF. For the CDR3, the DNA is TGTGCCAGCTCACCGACGCCGGCGAATTCACCCCTCCGCTTT. Variable domain in full (rest from reference TRBV18 and TRBJ1-6): NAGVMQNPRHLVRRRGQEARLRCSPMKGHSHVYWYRQLPEEGLKFMVYLQKENIIDESGMPKERFSAEFPKEGPSILRIQQVVRGDSAAYFCASSPTPANSPLRFGNGTRLTVT.

The chain recombines TRBV28 with TRBJ1-2; 7 nucleotides agree with TRBD1. The CDR3 covers 11 residues. Germline V gives CDR1 MDHEN, CDR2 SYDVKM. V was clipped by 5 bases and J by 8 bases; unmatched bases: 2. DNA of the CDR3: TGTGCCAGCAGTACAGGGGTGGGCTACACCTTC. Amino acid sequence: CASSTGVGYTF.

The chain employs TRBV6-1 and TRBJ2-5; 9 bases fit TRBD1. V dropped 6 bases and J dropped 2; count of bases not matched to a gene: 7. Germline-derived CDR1 and CDR2 are MNHNS and SASEGT. This CDR3 spans 15 amino acids. The CDR3 sequence: CASSQRGTGQETQYF. The CDR3 region has the DNA TGTGCCAGCAGCCAAAGAGGGACAGGGCAAGAGACCCAGTACTTC.

This chain joins TRBV4-1 and TRBJ2-5; D might be TRBD2 (5 bases). The CDR3 is 13 residues long. V shed 4 bases and J shed 1 base, with 7 bases lying between them. Per germline, CDR1 MGHRA and CDR2 YSYEKL. CDR3 nucleotides: TGCGCCAGCAGCCGAGGGCCCCAAGAGACCCAGTACTTC. It translates to CASSRGPQETQYF.

The rearrangement joins TRBV10-3 to TRBJ2-1; possibly TRBD1 for D (5 bases). V lost 0 bases and J lost 8, with 14 bases in between. The CDR3 runs 15 residues. Germline V gene lookup returns CDR1 ENHRY and CDR2 SYGVKD. CDR3: CAISESSGAGHEQFF. As DNA, the CDR3 is TGTGCCATCAGTGAGTCGAGTGGGGCCGGACATGAGCAGTTCTTC.

This clone was seen just once. V gene TRBV12-2 combines with J gene TRBJ2-2; TRBD1, the table's D call, lacks a check against the DNA. TRBV12-2 is assigned pseudogene status. The CDR3 is 23 amino acids. The CDR3 region has the DNA TGTGCAAGTCGCAAAAAACGCCTTGGTCGACGACAGCCGATTGGGGCCGGTCCCGGGGAGCTGTTTTTT. Amino acids: CASRKKRLGRRQPIGAGPGELFF.

This chain links TRBV10-1 with TRBJ1-2; no reliable D call. Germline V gene lookup returns CDR1 WNHNN and CDR2 SYGVQD (reference sequence). CDR3 length equals 13 residues. V was pared by 8 bases and J by 2 bases, with 12 bases between. Here the CDR3 reads CASSPTRNYGYTF. The CDR3 DNA is TGCGCCAGCTCACCTACAAGGAACTATGGCTACACCTTC.

Here the CDR3 reads CASSGGGGQETQYF. The CDR3 DNA sequence: TGTGCCAGCAGCGGAGGCGGGGGCCAAGAGACCCAGTACTTC. The V gene is TRBV2, the J gene TRBJ2-5; 7 nucleotides agree with TRBD2. The germline V gene encodes CDR1 SNHLY and CDR2 FYNNEI. Unmatched junction bases numbered 5, after V lost 6 bases and J lost 1 base. CDR3 length: 14 residues.

The chain employs TRBV2 and TRBJ2-7, with TRBD2 as a possible D gene (6 bases). This CDR3 comprises 14 residues. V was clipped by 6 bases and J by 4 bases, with 16 bases between them. Germline lookup yields CDR1 SNHLY and CDR2 FYNNEI. Here the CDR3 DNA reads TGTGCCAGCAGGGCGGGACGTATTACATACGAGCAGTACTTC. It specifies CASRAGRITYEQYF.

The CDR3 DNA reads TGTGCCAGCAGCGCCCCTCGGCTAGCGGGGGGGCTCAAACAAGAGACCCAGTACTTC. Amino acid sequence: CASSAPRLAGGLKQETQYF. This chain joins TRBV11-2 and TRBJ2-5; 12 bases map to TRBD2. This CDR3 contains 19 residues. After removal of 5 bases from V and 2 bases from J, the junction contained 15 bases not matched to a gene. From germline, CDR1 is SGHAT and CDR2 FQNNGV.

The chain carries TRBV11-2 and TRBJ1-1; tentatively, D is TRBD1 (6 bases). Germline CDR1 reads SGHAT; CDR2 reads FQNNGV. The CDR3 is made up of 14 amino acids. Between the trimmed V and J ends, which lost 5 bases and 1 base, there was a span of 11 bases. The CDR3 reads CASSTSRGNTEAFF. The DNA for the CDR3 is TGTGCCAGCAGCACGTCCAGGGGGAACACTGAAGCTTTCTTT.

The V gene is TRBV7-8, the J gene TRBJ2-7; TRBD1 might be the D (5 bases). The length of the CDR3 is 15 residues. Between the trimmed V and J ends, which lost 0 bases and 5 bases, there was a span of 14 bases. Germline V gene lookup returns CDR1 SGHVS and CDR2 FQNEAQ. Written as DNA, the CDR3 is TGTGCCAGCAGCTTAGCCTGGGGCGGAGTCCACGAGCAGTACTTC. It specifies CASSLAWGGVHEQYF.

The chain employs TRBV27 and TRBJ2-3; D not certain. The germline CDR1 and CDR2 sequences are MNHEY and SMNVEV (reference sequence). The CDR3 has 15 amino acids. Trimming cost V 7 bases and J 1 base, with 15 bases left between them. The CDR3 coding sequence is TGTGCCAGCAACCCCTGGCCAAAGGGCACAGATACGCAGTATTTT. As protein: CASNPWPKGTDTQYF.

The chain carries TRBV10-3 and TRBJ2-3; D is tentatively TRBD1 or TRBD2 (5 bases each). From germline, CDR1 is ENHRY and CDR2 SYGVKD. This CDR3 spans 17 amino acids. The V end lost 2 bases, the J end lost 2 bases, and 17 bases lay between the germline ends. CDR3: CAISETPGPGATDTQYF. CDR3 DNA: TGTGCCATCAGTGAGACGCCGGGACCCGGGGCCACAGATACGCAGTATTTT.

This clone was recorded only once. The chain links TRBV11-3 to TRBJ2-2; D may match TRBD1 or TRBD2 (6 bases each). CDR3 size: 14 residues. Trimming removed 5 bases from V and 7 bases from J, with 14 bases in between. Looked up from germline, CDR1 is SGHNT and CDR2 is YENEEA. This chain's CDR3 is CASSPNREVGELFF. DNA of the CDR3: TGTGCCAGCAGCCCGAACAGGGAGGTCGGGGAGCTGTTTTTT. The entire variable domain, with the rest obtained from reference TRBV11-3 and TRBJ2-2, is as follows: EAGVVQSPRYKIIEKKQPVAFWCNPISGHNTLYWYLQNLGQGPELLIRYENEEAVDDSQLPKDRFSAERLKGVDSTLKIQPAELGDSAVYLCASSPNREVGELFFGEGSRLTVL.

The chain links TRBV9 to TRBJ1-2; no firm D call. Germline V gene lookup returns CDR1 SGDLS and CDR2 YYNGEE. The CDR3 contains 12 residues. V lost 5 bases and J 7 bases, leaving 12 bases between the germline ends. The CDR3 spells CASSATWSGYTF. The CDR3, as DNA: TGTGCCAGCAGTGCCACATGGTCTGGCTACACCTTC.

The CDR3 protein is CATSRGGQANTEAFF. The DNA for the CDR3 is TGTGCCACCAGCAGAGGGGGACAGGCTAACACTGAAGCTTTCTTT. The genes are TRBV15 and TRBJ1-1; 8 positions match TRBD1. CDR1 is LNHNV, CDR2 YYDKDF, per germline (reference sequence). There are 15 residues in the CDR3. After removal of 1 base from V and 2 bases from J, the junction contained 3 bases not matched to a gene. Full variable domain (missing parts from reference TRBV15 and TRBJ1-1): DAMVIQNPRYQVTQFGKPVTLSCSQTLNHNVMYWYQQKSSQAPKLLFHYYDKDFNNEADTPDNFQSRRPNTSFCFLDIRSPGLGDTAMYLCATSRGGQANTEAFFGQGTRLTVV.